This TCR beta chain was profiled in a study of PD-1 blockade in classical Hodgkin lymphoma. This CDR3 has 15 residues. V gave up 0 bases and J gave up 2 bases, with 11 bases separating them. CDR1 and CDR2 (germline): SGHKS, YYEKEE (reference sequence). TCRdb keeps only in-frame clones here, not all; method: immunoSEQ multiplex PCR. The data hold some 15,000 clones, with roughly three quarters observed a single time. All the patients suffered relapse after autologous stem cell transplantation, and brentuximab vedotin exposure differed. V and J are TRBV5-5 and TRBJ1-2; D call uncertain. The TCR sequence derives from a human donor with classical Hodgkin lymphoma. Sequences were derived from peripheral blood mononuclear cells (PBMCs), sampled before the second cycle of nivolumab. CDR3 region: CASSLGHDPNYGYTF. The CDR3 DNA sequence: TGTGCCAGCAGCTTGGGACATGACCCAAACTATGGCTACACCTTC.